The entry below gives a single T cell receptor beta chain sequence along with its context. Germline CDR1 and CDR2: MNHEY and SMNVEV (reference sequence). There are 14 residues in the CDR3. Trimming cost V 10 bases and J 10 bases; bases outside gene matches: 13. This entry comes from a study of blood T cell repertoires in COVID-19. As for the study in general: The study drew acute and convalescent COVID-19 samples from the United States, Italy and Spain.

Assay: immunoSEQ multiplex PCR; the TCRdb copy retains only in-frame clones and omits some. The sample consists of approximately 210,000 clones, less than 95% of them appearing once. The V and J genes are TRBV27 and TRBJ1-2; 12 bases fit TRBD1. This TCR derives from a man aged 30 to 45 with COVID-19, enrolled during active disease. Sequencing was carried out using peripheral blood. The CDR3, as DNA: TGTGCCACCGCTCCCGGGACAGGGGGCAAAGACTACACCTTC. This sequence encodes CATAPGTGGKDYTF.